This T cell receptor beta chain was found in a study of beta chain features in type 1 diabetes. J gave up 1 base and V 3 bases, and 9 bases lay outside the gene matches. The germline gives CDR1 SEHNR, CDR2 FQNEAQ (reference sequence). The CDR3 is made up of 18 amino acids. The entirety of the isolated RNA underwent reverse transcription, so expressed TCRB transcripts were sequenced. Data came from immunoSEQ multiplex PCR; TCRdb stores just in-frame clones and leaves some out. The data hold over 700,000 clones, with roughly 16% observed a single time. Sequencing was performed on naive CD4+ T cells from blood. The source is a woman in her late teens or twenties in good health. The rearrangement joins TRBV7-9 to TRBJ2-3; 11 bases match TRBD1. The CDR3 protein is CASSLWTGGQQRTDTQYF. The CDR3 nucleotides read TGTGCCAGCAGCTTGTGGACAGGGGGCCAACAACGCACAGATACGCAGTATTTT. Full variable domain (outside the CDR3, taken from reference TRBV7-9 and TRBJ2-3): DTGVSQNPRHKITKRGQNVTFRCDPISEHNRLYWYRQTLGQGPEFLTYFQNEAQLEKSRLLSDRFSAERPKGSFSTLEIQRTEQGDSAMYLCASSLWTGGQQRTDTQYFGPGTRLTVL.